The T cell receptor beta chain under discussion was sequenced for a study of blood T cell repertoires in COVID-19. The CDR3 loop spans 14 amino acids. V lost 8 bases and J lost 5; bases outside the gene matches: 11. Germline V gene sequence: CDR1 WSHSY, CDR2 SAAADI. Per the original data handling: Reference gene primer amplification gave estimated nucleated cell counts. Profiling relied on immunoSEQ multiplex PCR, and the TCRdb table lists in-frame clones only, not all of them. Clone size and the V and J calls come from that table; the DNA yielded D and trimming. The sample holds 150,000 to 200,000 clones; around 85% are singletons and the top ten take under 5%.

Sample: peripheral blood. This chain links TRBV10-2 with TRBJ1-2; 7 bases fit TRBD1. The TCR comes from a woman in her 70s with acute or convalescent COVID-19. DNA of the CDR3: TGCGCCAGCCTAAGACCGGGACAGCTATATGGCTACACCTTC. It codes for CASLRPGQLYGYTF.